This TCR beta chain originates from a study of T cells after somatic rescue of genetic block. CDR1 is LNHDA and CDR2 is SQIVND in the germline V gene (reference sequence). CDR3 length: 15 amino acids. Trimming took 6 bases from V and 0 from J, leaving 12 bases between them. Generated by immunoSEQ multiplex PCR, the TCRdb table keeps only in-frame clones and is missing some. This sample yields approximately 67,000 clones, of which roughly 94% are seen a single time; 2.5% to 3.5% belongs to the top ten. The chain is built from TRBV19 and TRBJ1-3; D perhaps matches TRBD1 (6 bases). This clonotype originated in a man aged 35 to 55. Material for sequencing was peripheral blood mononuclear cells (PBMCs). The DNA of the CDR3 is TGTGCCAGTAGGGGGGACACCGACTCTGGAAACACCATATATTTT. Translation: CASRGDTDSGNTIYF.